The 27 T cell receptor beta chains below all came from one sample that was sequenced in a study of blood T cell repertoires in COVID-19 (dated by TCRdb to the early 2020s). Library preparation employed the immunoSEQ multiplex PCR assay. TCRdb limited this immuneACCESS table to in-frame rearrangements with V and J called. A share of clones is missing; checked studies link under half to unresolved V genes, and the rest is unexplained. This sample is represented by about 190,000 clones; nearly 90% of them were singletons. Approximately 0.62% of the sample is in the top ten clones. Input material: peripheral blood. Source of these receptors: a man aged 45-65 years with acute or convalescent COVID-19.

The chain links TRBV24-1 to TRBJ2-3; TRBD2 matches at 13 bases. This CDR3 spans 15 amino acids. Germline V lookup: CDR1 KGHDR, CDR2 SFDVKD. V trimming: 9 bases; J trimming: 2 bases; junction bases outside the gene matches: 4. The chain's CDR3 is CATATSGRATDTQYF. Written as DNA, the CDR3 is TGTGCCACCGCAACTAGCGGGAGGGCCACAGATACGCAGTATTTT.

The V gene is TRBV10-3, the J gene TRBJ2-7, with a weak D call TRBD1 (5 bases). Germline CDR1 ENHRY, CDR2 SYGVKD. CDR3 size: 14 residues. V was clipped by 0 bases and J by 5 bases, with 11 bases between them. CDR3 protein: CAISESDKANEQYF. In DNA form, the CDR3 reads TGTGCCATCAGTGAGTCGGACAAGGCTAACGAGCAGTACTTC.

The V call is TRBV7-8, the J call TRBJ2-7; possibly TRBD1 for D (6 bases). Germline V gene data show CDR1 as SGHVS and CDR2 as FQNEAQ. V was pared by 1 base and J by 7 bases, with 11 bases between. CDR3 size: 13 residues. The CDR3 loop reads CASSLEARGEQYF. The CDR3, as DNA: TGTGCCAGCAGCTTAGAGGCAAGGGGGGAGCAGTACTTC. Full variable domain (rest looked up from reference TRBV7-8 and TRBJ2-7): GAGVSQSPRYKVAKRGQDVALRCDPISGHVSLFWYQQALGQGPEFLTYFQNEAQLDKSGLPSDRFFAERPEGSVSTLKIQRTQQEDSAVYLCASSLEARGEQYFGPGTRLTVT.

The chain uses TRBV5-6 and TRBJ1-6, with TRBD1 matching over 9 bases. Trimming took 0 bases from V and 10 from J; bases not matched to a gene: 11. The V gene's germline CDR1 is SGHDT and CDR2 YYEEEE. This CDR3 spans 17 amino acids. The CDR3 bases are TGTGCCAGCAGCTTGGCGGGGGGACAGGGATCATCCTCACCCCTCCACTTT. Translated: CASSLAGGQGSSSPLHF.

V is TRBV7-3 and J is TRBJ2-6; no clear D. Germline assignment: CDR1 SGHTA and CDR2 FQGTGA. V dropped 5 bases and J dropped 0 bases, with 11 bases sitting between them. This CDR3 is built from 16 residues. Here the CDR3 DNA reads TGTGCCAGCAGCCACTCCTTCCGCTCTGGGGCCAACGTCCTGACTTTC. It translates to CASSHSFRSGANVLTF.

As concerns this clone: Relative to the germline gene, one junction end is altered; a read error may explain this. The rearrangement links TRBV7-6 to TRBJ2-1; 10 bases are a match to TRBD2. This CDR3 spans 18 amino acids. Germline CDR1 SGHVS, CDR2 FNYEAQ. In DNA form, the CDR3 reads TGTGCCAGCAGCTTAGCGTCTAGCGGGGGCCCCTCCCACAATGAGCAGTTCTTC. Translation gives CASSLASSGGPSHNEQFF.

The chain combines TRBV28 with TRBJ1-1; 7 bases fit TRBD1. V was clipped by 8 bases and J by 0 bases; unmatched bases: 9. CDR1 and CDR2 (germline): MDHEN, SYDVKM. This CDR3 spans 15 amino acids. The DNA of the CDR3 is TGTGCCAGCGACGATCCGGACAGGATGAACACTGAAGCTTTCTTT. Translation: CASDDPDRMNTEAFF.

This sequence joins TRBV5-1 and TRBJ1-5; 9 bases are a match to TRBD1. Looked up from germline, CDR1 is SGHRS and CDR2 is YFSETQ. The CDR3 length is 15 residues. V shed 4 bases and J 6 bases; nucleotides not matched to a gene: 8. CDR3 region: CASSETGGRSQPQHF. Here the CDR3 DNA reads TGCGCCAGCAGCGAGACAGGGGGAAGAAGTCAGCCCCAGCATTTT.

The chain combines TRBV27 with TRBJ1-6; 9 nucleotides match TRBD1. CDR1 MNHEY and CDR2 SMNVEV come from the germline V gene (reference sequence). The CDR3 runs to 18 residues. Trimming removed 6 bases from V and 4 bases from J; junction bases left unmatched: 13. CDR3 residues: CASRTGTGTLVYNSPLHF. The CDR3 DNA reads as TGTGCCAGCAGAACCGGGACAGGGACGTTAGTTTATAATTCACCCCTCCACTTT.

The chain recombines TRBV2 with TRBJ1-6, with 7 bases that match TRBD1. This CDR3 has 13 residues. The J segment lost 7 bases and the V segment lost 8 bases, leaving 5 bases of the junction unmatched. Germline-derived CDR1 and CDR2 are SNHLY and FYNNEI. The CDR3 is CASQGQLNSPLHF. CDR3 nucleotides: TGTGCCAGCCAGGGACAGCTAAATTCACCCCTCCACTTT.

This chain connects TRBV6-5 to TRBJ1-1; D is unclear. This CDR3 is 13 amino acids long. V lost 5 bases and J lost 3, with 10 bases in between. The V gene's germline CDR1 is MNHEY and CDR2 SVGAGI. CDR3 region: CASSRIADTEAFF. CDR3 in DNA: TGTGCCAGCAGTAGGATAGCGGACACTGAAGCTTTCTTT.

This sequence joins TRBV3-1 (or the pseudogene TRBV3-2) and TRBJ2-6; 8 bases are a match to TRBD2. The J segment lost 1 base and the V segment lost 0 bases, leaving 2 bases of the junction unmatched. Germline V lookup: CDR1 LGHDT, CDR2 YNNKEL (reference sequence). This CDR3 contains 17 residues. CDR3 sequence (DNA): TGTGCCAGCAGCCAAGATAGCGGGATTTCTGGGGCCAACGTCCTGACTTTC. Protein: CASSQDSGISGANVLTF.

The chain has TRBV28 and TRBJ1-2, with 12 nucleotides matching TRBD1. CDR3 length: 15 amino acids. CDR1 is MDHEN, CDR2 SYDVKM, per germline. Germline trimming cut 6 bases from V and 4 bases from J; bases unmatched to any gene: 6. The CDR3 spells CASREGTGGGYGYTF. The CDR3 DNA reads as TGTGCCAGCAGGGAAGGGACAGGGGGCGGCTATGGCTACACCTTC.

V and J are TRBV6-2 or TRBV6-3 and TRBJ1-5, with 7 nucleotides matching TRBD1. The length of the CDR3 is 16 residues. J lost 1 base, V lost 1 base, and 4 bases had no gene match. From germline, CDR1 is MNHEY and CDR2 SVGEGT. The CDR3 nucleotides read TGTGCCAGCAGTTACTGGGGCAGGGGGAGCAATCAGCCCCAGCATTTT. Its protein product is CASSYWGRGSNQPQHF.

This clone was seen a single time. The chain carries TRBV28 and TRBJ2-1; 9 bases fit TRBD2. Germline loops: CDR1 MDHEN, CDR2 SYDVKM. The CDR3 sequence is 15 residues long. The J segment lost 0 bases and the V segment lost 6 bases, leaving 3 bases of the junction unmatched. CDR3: CASSAGGSSYNEQFF. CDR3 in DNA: TGTGCCAGCAGCGCGGGGGGGAGCTCCTACAATGAGCAGTTCTTC.

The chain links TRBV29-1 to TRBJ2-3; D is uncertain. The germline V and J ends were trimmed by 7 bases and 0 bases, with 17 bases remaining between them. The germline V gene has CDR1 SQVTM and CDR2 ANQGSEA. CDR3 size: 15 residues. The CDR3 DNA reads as TGCAGCGCTACGCCCAGGCAACAGAGCACAGATACGCAGTATTTT. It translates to CSATPRQQSTDTQYF.

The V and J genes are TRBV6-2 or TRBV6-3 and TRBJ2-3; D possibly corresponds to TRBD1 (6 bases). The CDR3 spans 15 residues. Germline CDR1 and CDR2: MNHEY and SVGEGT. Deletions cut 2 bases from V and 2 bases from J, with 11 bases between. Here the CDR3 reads CASSYGQFDTDTQYF. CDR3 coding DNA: TGTGCCAGCAGTTACGGACAGTTCGACACAGATACGCAGTATTTT.

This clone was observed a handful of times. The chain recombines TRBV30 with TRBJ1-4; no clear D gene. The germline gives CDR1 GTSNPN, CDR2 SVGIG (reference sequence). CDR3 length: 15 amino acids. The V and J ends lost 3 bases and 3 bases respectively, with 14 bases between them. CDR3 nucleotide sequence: TGTGCCTGGAGCTACGCCGTCTCTCCTAATGAAAAACTGTTTTTT. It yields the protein CAWSYAVSPNEKLFF. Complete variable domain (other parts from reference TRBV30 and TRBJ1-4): SQTIHQWPATLVQPVGSPLSLECTVEGTSNPNLYWYRQAAGRGLQLLFYSVGIGQISSEVPQNLSASRPQDRQFILSSKKLLLSDSGFYLCAWSYAVSPNEKLFFGSGTQLSVL.

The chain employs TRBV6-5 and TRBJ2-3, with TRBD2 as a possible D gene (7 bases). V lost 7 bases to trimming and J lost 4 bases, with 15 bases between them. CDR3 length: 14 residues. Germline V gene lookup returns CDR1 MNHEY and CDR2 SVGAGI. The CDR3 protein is CASTLGGASDTQYF. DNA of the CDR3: TGTGCCAGCACATTGGGGGGGGCGTCAGATACGCAGTATTTT.

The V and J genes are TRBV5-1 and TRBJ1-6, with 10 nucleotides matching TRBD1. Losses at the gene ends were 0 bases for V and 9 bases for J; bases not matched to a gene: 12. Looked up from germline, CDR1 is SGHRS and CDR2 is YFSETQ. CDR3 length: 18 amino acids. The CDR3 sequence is CASSLERQGAGGASPLHF. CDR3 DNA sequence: TGCGCCAGCAGCTTGGAGCGACAGGGGGCGGGTGGTGCTTCACCCCTCCACTTT. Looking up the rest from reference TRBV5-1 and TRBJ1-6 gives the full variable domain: KAGVTQTPRYLIKTRGQQVTLSCSPISGHRSVSWYQQTPGQGLQFLFEYFSETQRNKGNFPGRFSGRQFSNSRSEMNVSTLELGDSALYLCASSLERQGAGGASPLHFGNGTRLTVT.

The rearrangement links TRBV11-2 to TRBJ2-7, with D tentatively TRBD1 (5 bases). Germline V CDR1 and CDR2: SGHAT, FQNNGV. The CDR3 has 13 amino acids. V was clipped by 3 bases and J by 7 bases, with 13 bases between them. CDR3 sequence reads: CASSFNWGGEQYV. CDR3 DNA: TGTGCCAGCAGCTTTAATTGGGGCGGTGAGCAGTACGTC.

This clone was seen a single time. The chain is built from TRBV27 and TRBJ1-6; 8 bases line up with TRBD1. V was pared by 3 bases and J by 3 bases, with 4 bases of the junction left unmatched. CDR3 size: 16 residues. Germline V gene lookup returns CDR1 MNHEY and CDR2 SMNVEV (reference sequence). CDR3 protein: CASSFGRGLYNSPLHF. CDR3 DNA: TGTGCCAGCAGTTTTGGCAGGGGGCTCTATAATTCACCCCTCCACTTT.

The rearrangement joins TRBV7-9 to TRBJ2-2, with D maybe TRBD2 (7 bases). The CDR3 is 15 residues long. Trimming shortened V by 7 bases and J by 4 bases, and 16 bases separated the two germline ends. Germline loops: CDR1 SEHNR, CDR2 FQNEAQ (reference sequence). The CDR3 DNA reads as TGTGCCAGCACCCGCGGGGGCGCGTCCACCGGGGAGCTGTTTTTT. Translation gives CASTRGGASTGELFF.

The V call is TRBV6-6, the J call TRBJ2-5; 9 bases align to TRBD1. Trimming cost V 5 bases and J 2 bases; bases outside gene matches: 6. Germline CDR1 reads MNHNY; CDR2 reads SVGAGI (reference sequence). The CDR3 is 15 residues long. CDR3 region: CASSDPTGGQETQYF. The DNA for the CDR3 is TGTGCCAGCAGTGATCCGACAGGGGGTCAAGAGACCCAGTACTTC.

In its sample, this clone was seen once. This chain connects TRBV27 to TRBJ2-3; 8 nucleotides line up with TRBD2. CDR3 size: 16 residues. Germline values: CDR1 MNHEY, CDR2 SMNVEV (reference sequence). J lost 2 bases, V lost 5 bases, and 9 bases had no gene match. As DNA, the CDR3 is TGTGCCAGCAGTCCCCGGGGGGGAATTTTCACAGATACGCAGTATTTT. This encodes CASSPRGGIFTDTQYF.

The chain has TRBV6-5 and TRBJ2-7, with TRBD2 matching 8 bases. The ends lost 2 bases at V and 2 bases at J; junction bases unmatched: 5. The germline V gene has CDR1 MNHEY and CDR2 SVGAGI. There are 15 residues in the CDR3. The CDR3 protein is CASSYMGLGTYEQYF. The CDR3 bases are TGTGCCAGCAGTTACATGGGACTAGGAACCTACGAGCAGTACTTC.

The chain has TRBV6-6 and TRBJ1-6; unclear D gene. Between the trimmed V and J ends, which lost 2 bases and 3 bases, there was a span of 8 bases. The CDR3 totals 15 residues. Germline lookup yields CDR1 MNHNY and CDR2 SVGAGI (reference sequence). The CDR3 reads CASSYTSHYNSPLHF. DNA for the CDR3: TGTGCCAGCAGTTACACGAGCCACTATAATTCACCCCTCCACTTT.